This T cell receptor beta chain was documented in a study of regulatory T cells in long-lasting Graves disease. V was trimmed by 3 bases and J by 2 bases, leaving 16 bases between them. The CDR3 totals 15 residues. Germline loops: CDR1 DFQATT, CDR2 SNEGSKA (reference sequence). Documented time point: newly diagnosed GD, antithyroid drugs for less than 3 months. The TCR library was made from RNA extracted from PBMCs. This clonotype was detected many times. The authors built TCR beta libraries using iRepertoire HTBI primers and Arm-PCR of CDR3 regions. TCRdb itself ran the multiplex PCR reads through MiXCR, one entry per CDR3 protein. The top ten clones hold about 8.3% of a sample with about 430,000 distinct CDR3 sequences, 15% of them seen once. This same sample was also taken into another study, of T cells in Graves' hyperthyroidism and ophthalmopathy.

The genes are TRBV20-1 and TRBJ2-5; no firm D call. The source is a woman between 35 and 50 years old with Graves disease. Sample: peripheral blood mononuclear cells (PBMCs), taken at new diagnosis, from a patient treated with antithyroid drugs. The CDR3 here is CSASPLLSLQETQYF. The CDR3 coding sequence is TGCAGTGCTAGCCCTCTCCTAAGTCTTCAAGAGACCCAGTACTTC.